Listed here are 11 T cell receptor beta chains from one sample, sequenced in a study of cytomegalovirus exposure and HLA in healthy donors. The study ran its PCR with 60 Vbeta and 13 Jbeta primers. Assay: immunoSEQ multiplex PCR; the TCRdb copy retains only in-frame clones and omits some. Among roughly 190,000 clones listed, roughly 9.4% were seen once. Sequenced sample: PBMCs. These receptors all come from a woman between 25 and 40 years old in good health and CMV-seropositive.

This clone was counted only a few times. The J gene is TRBJ2-7, the V gene TRBV19, with TRBD2 identical over 12 bases. The V and J ends lost 6 bases and 4 bases, in that order; junction bases with no gene match: 4. This CDR3 spans 14 amino acids. Germline CDR1 is LNHDA and CDR2 is SQIVND (reference sequence). The CDR3 DNA follows: TGTGCCAGTAGCCGGACTAGCGGGATGTACGAGCAGTACTTC. It is translated as CASSRTSGMYEQYF.

This chain connects TRBV5-1 to TRBJ2-7; tentative D call: TRBD2 (5 bases). Trimming removed 6 bases at V and 5 bases at J, with 9 bases between. Germline-derived CDR1 and CDR2 are SGHRS and YFSETQ. There are 11 residues in the CDR3. CDR3 in amino acids: CASTGIHEQYF. The CDR3 DNA is TGCGCCAGCACGGGGATTCACGAGCAGTACTTC.

This chain joins TRBV19 and TRBJ2-2; 9 bases align to TRBD1. The J segment lost 3 bases and the V segment lost 5 bases, leaving 7 bases of the junction unmatched. The CDR3 is 16 amino acids. Germline CDR1 LNHDA, CDR2 SQIVND (reference sequence). The CDR3 nucleotides read TGTGCCAGTAGTCTCCGGGACAGGGAGGACACCGGGGAGCTGTTTTTT. Translation gives CASSLRDREDTGELFF.

The chain is built from TRBV30 and TRBJ1-2; D possibly corresponds to TRBD1 (5 bases). This CDR3 region has 14 residues. The germline CDR1 and CDR2 sequences are GTSNPN and SVGIG (reference sequence). The V end lost 5 bases, the J end lost 5 bases, and 18 bases lay between the germline ends. In DNA form, the CDR3 reads TGTGCCTGGGTCTCCCCGGGACTCTATTATGGCTACACCTTC. Its protein is CAWVSPGLYYGYTF.

This clone was picked up a small number of times. This chain's CDR3 is CASGERRQGDTGELFF. CDR3 DNA: TGTGCCAGTGGAGAGCGTAGACAGGGAGACACCGGGGAGCTGTTTTTT. The V gene is TRBV2, the J gene TRBJ2-2; 7 positions match TRBD1. Germline V gene sequence: CDR1 SNHLY, CDR2 FYNNEI. This CDR3 has 16 residues. V gave up 9 bases and J gave up 3 bases; unmatched junction bases: 13.

DNA for the CDR3: TGTGCCAGCAGCTTTACAGGGGGGGCCGTCGAGCAGTACTTC. Translation: CASSFTGGAVEQYF. This chain joins TRBV7-9 and TRBJ2-7; D may be TRBD1 (8 bases). Looked up from germline, CDR1 is SEHNR and CDR2 is FQNEAQ (reference sequence). Between the trimmed V and J ends, which lost 3 bases and 6 bases, there was a span of 15 bases. The CDR3 spans 14 residues.

The chain is built from TRBV2 and TRBJ1-2, with D possibly TRBD1 on 6 matching bases. Trimming cost V 4 bases and J 7 bases, with 13 bases left between them. The CDR3 loop spans 13 amino acids. Germline CDR1 and CDR2: SNHLY and FYNNEI. Here the CDR3 DNA reads TGTGCCAGCAGTGGGAGGGGGGGCCCTGGCTACACCTTC. Translating it yields CASSGRGGPGYTF.

The chain is built from TRBV28 and TRBJ1-1, with a possible D match to TRBD1 (5 bases). The CDR3 consists of 11 residues. Germline V gene sequence: CDR1 MDHEN, CDR2 SYDVKM. The V and J ends lost 8 bases and 4 bases respectively, with 8 bases between them. DNA for the CDR3: TGTGCCAGCCGGAGGGGCACTGAAGCTTTCTTT. It yields the protein CASRRGTEAFF.

This chain joins TRBV5-6 and TRBJ2-3, with D tentatively TRBD2 (6 bases). Germline values: CDR1 SGHDT, CDR2 YYEEEE. The ends were cut back, 3 bases at V and 0 bases at J, with 11 bases in the middle. The CDR3 is 15 amino acids. CDR3: CASSSGLTSTDTQYF. CDR3 sequence (DNA): TGTGCCAGCAGCTCGGGACTGACTAGCACAGATACGCAGTATTTT.

The chain has TRBV29-1 and TRBJ1-1; possibly TRBD1 for D (6 bases). The V end was cut by 8 bases, the J end by 2 bases, with 15 bases between. CDR1 and CDR2 (germline): SQVTM, ANQGSEA. The CDR3 is 13 amino acids. The CDR3 loop is CSSYGQTNTEAFF. The DNA of the CDR3 is TGCAGCTCATATGGACAGACAAACACTGAAGCTTTCTTT.

This clone turned up a few times. The rearrangement uses TRBV6-4 and TRBJ2-7; tentatively, D is TRBD2 (5 bases). Germline loops: CDR1 MRHNA, CDR2 SNTAGT. The V and J ends lost 0 bases and 6 bases respectively, with 12 bases between them. This CDR3 region has 14 residues. The CDR3 loop is CASSDSLGGGEQYF. In DNA, the CDR3 is TGTGCCAGCAGTGACTCACTAGGAGGAGGCGAGCAGTACTTC.